This T cell receptor (beta chain) came from a study of cytomegalovirus exposure and HLA in healthy donors. The CDR3 covers 17 residues. Trimming at V came to 10 bases and at J to 2 bases, leaving 10 bases not matched to a gene. Germline V CDR1 and CDR2: ENHRY, SYGVKD. Study-level findings and limits: The authors confirmed in vitro that a few CMV-associated chains were specific for CMV antigens.

About this clone itself: Its antigen is unidentified.

A multiplex PCR was run with 60 Vbeta primers and 13 Jbeta primers. Measured with immunoSEQ multiplex PCR; TCRdb has only the in-frame clones, and not every one. This table holds over 150,000 clones, about 73% found once. The sequenced material came from PBMCs. The chain joins TRBV10-3 to TRBJ2-2; TRBD2 agrees at 13 bases. This TCR derives from a woman aged 45 to 65 in good health and CMV-seropositive. The chain's CDR3 is CATLLTSGGQNTGELFF. The CDR3 DNA sequence: TGTGCCACCCTCCTGACTAGCGGGGGGCAAAACACCGGGGAGCTGTTTTTT.